This T cell receptor (beta chain) appears in the sequencing data of a study of Ad26.COV2.S vaccination and SARS-CoV-2 variants. Notes on the study in general: In TCR breadth and depth analyses, total T cell responses may have been underestimated.

Sample treatment: roughly 20 received Ad26.COV2.S at low or high dose, single or two shots; five or six received placebo; per-sample allocation not given. The samples date from day 63 after the first vaccine or placebo injection. Profiling relied on immunoSEQ multiplex PCR, and the TCRdb table lists in-frame clones only, not all of them. The sample consists of more than 300,000 clones, around nine tenths of them appearing once. Comment on this clone: The antigen is undetermined.

This CDR3 contains 14 residues. V was trimmed by 0 bases and J by 5 bases, leaving 11 bases between them. Germline lookup yields CDR1 SGHRS and CDR2 YFSETQ. The receptor was isolated from a person between 18 and 65 years old who received the Ad26.COV2.S COVID-19 vaccine or a placebo. J is TRBJ2-5 and V is TRBV5-1; perhaps TRBD2 as D (5 bases). This specimen consisted of peripheral blood, obtained in a trial of Ad26.COV2.S vaccine versus placebo. The CDR3 sequence: CASSLVARGETQYF. In DNA form, the CDR3 reads TGCGCCAGCAGCTTGGTGGCACGCGGGGAGACCCAGTACTTC.